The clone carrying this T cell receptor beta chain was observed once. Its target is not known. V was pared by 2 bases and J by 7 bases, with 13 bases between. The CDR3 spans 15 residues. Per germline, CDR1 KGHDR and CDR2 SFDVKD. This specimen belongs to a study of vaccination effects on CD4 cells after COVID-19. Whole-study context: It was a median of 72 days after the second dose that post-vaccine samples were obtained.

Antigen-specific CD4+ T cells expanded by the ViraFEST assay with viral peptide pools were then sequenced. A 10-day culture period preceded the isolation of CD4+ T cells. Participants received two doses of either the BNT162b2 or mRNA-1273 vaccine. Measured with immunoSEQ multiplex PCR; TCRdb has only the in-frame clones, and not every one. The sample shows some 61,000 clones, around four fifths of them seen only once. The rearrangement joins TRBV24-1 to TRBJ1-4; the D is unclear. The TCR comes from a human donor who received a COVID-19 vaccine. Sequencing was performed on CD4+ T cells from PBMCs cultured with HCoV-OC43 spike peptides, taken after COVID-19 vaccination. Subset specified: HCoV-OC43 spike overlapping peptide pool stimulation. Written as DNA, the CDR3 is TGTGCCACCAGTGATTCGGGTGGCTCGGCTGAAAAACTGTTTTTT. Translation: CATSDSGGSAEKLFF.